Sequencing of this T cell receptor (beta chain) was carried out in a study of shared clonotypes between healthy human individuals. The data were produced by immunoSEQ multiplex PCR, yet TCRdb's version contains in-frame clones alone and is incomplete. The repertoire includes over a million clones, roughly 96% of them detected once, and over 1% sits in the top ten. Study-level findings and limits: Estimated richness was generally greater in naive than memory subsets.

With respect to this clone: Antigen specificity is unknown.

From germline, CDR1 is MDHEN and CDR2 SYDVKM. Trimming at V came to 2 bases and at J to 4 bases, leaving 5 bases not matched to a gene. The CDR3 consists of 15 residues. Sequenced material: naive CD4+ T cells sorted from blood. Subset specified: CD45RA+ positively selected. The chain joins TRBV28 to TRBJ1-3; 7 bases fit TRBD1. The clonotype originates from a man younger than 40 in good health. CDR3 nucleotides: TGTGCCAGCAGTTTACAAGGGGGCGTAGGAAACACCATATATTTT. It translates to CASSLQGGVGNTIYF. Full variable domain (rest looked up from reference TRBV28 and TRBJ1-3): DVKVTQSSRYLVKRTGEKVFLECVQDMDHENMFWYRQDPGLGLRLIYFSYDVKMKEKGDIPEGYSVSREKKERFSLILESASTNQTSMYLCASSLQGGVGNTIYFGEGSWLTVV.